The next 7 T cell receptor beta chains were all read from a single sample in a study of OX40 agonist ivuxolimab in advanced cancers. Some clones are missing from TCRdb's copy, which holds only in-frame ones; the method was immunoSEQ multiplex PCR. The data hold about 160,000 clones, with around 94% observed a single time. Sequenced here: CD4+ or CD8+ T cells sorted from blood, sampled in a trial of the OX40 agonist ivuxolimab. Receptors were obtained from an adult with an advanced solid tumor such as melanoma, head and neck, liver or kidney cancer.

The chain carries TRBV7-6 and TRBJ2-5; 7 bases match TRBD2. Germline V gene data show CDR1 as SGHVS and CDR2 as FNYEAQ. The J segment lost 3 bases and the V segment lost 3 bases, leaving 22 bases of the junction unmatched. The CDR3 is made up of 20 amino acids. The DNA of the CDR3 is TGTGCCAGCAGCTTCAGCGGACGGGGGGAGGTAGCGGGCGACAAAGAGACCCAGTACTTC. Its translation: CASSFSGRGEVAGDKETQYF.

This chain joins TRBV9 and TRBJ2-2; the D is unclear. Germline-derived CDR1 and CDR2 are SGDLS and YYNGEE. CDR3 length equals 14 residues. Deletions cut 4 bases from V and 1 base from J, with 8 bases between. CDR3 sequence reads: CASSPHRNTGELFF. For the CDR3, the DNA is TGTGCCAGCAGCCCCCACCGGAACACCGGGGAGCTGTTTTTT. The full variable domain, its missing parts supplied by reference TRBV9 and TRBJ2-2, is DSGVTQTPKHLITATGQRVTLRCSPRSGDLSVYWYQQSLDQGLQFLIQYYNGEERAKGNILERFSAQQFPDLHSELNLSSLELGDSALYFCASSPHRNTGELFFGEGSRLTVL.

The chain links TRBV19 to TRBJ1-1, with D unclear. The CDR3 totals 14 residues. Germline assignment: CDR1 LNHDA and CDR2 SQIVND (reference sequence). V was shortened by 5 bases and J by 3 bases, with 13 bases between the two germline ends. This chain's CDR3 is CASSWQLRDTEAFF. The CDR3 DNA reads as TGTGCCAGTAGTTGGCAGCTGAGGGACACTGAAGCTTTCTTT.

This rearrangement joins TRBV5-1 to TRBJ1-1, with a possible D match to TRBD1 (6 bases). The ends were cut back, 1 base at V and 5 bases at J, with 12 bases in the middle. The CDR3 spans 14 residues. Per the germline V gene, CDR1 is SGHRS and CDR2 is YFSETQ. The CDR3 DNA reads TGCGCCAGCAGCTTGCCGGGGGCAGGAACTGAAGCTTTCTTT. Protein sequence: CASSLPGAGTEAFF.

The chain combines TRBV6-6 with TRBJ1-1; TRBD1 is a possible D gene (6 bases). CDR1 is MNHNY, CDR2 SVGAGI, per germline (reference sequence). The V and J ends lost 1 base and 4 bases respectively, with 16 bases between them. CDR3 size: 16 residues. The CDR3 nucleotides are TGTGCCAGCAGTTACTACGGGGGCGCAAAGGGCACTGAAGCTTTCTTT. It translates to CASSYYGGAKGTEAFF.

V and J are TRBV28 and TRBJ2-5, with no clear D. Germline loops: CDR1 MDHEN, CDR2 SYDVKM. The CDR3 contains 14 residues. Trimming removed 6 bases at V and 1 base at J, with 12 bases between. The CDR3, as DNA: TGTGCCAGCAGCCCCCCAGGAATCCAAGAGACCCAGTACTTC. It translates to CASSPPGIQETQYF.

The V and J genes are TRBV30 and TRBJ2-2; 14 bases agree with TRBD2. Losses at the gene ends were 3 bases for V and 7 bases for J; bases not matched to a gene: 7. CDR1 and CDR2 (germline): GTSNPN, SVGIG (reference sequence). This CDR3 contains 16 residues. DNA for the CDR3: TGTGCCTGGAGGAGACTAGCGGGAGGGCTTGGCGGGGAGCTGTTTTTT. This gives the protein CAWRRLAGGLGGELFF.